The present TCR beta chain was sequenced within a study of identical twins. The study, taken as a whole, reports: Cross-sectional statistical analysis, not tracking of the same donors, underpinned the conclusions. It was out-of-frame TCR alpha sharing in monozygotic twins that models underestimated. Potential partial confounding of zero-insertion analyses by invariant MAIT and iNKT cells was noted.

With template switching, a universal primer site was added, and the cDNA carried unique molecular identifiers. TCRdb analysed the 5' RACE reads with MiXCR anew, one entry per CDR3 protein. The table shows about 390,000 distinct CDR3 sequences, with roughly 9% occurring only once. The ends lost 1 base at V and 3 bases at J; junction bases unmatched: 13. Germline V gene data show CDR1 as SGHRS and CDR2 as YFSETQ. There are 18 residues in the CDR3. On this clonotype: Its antigen is not known.

The sample was naive T cells sorted from blood. This clonotype was obtained from a woman aged 45-65 years in good health. V gene TRBV5-1 combines with J gene TRBJ2-1; 7 bases are shared with TRBD2. The chain's CDR3 is CASSLYVGLSGNYNEQFF. CDR3 nucleotides: TGCGCCAGCAGCTTGTATGTGGGGCTGAGCGGGAACTACAATGAGCAGTTCTTC. Variable domain in full (rest from reference TRBV5-1 and TRBJ2-1): KAGVTQTPRYLIKTRGQQVTLSCSPISGHRSVSWYQQTPGQGLQFLFEYFSETQRNKGNFPGRFSGRQFSNSRSEMNVSTLELGDSALYLCASSLYVGLSGNYNEQFFGPGTRLTVL.